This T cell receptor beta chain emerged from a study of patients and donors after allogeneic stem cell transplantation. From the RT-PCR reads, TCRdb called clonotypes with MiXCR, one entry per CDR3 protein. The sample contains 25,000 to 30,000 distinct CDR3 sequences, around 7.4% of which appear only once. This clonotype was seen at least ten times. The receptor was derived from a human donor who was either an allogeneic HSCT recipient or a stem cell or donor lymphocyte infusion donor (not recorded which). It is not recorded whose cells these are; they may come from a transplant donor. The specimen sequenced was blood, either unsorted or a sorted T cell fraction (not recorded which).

The CDR3 loop reads CASSQDPGSAYEQYF. The CDR3 nucleotides read TGTGCCAGCAGCCAAGATCCTGGCTCCGCCTACGAGCAGTACTTC. The rearrangement joins TRBV4-2 to TRBJ2-7, with D hard to call. The CDR3 sequence is 15 residues long. V was cut by 0 bases and J by 2 bases, with 11 bases left in between. The V gene's germline CDR1 is LGHNA and CDR2 YNFKEQ.